The following is a TCR beta chain sequence with its context. Its antigen is not identified. The CDR3 runs to 13 residues. In germline, CDR1 is SGHTA, CDR2 FQGNSA. Trimming left V 2 bases short and J 0 bases short, with 4 bases between. PCR was performed using 60 Vbeta and 13 Jbeta primers. The assay was immunoSEQ multiplex PCR, and TCRdb's table has in-frame clones only and misses some. This sample's table reports 100,000 to 150,000 clones. This sample was taken from a study of cytomegalovirus exposure and HLA in healthy donors. General study results and limits: A later examination showed that TCR association rates differed by HLA locus, with DRB1 most and HLA-C fewest. Analyzed later, most CMV-associated TCR beta chains appeared HLA-restricted. Associated with cytomegalovirus, according to the listing, were 150 to 200 TCR beta chains.

There were likely unrecorded immune exposures, though donors were nominally healthy when sampled. The sequence derives from a man aged 18 to 29 in good health and CMV-seronegative. The sample comprised PBMCs. V gene TRBV7-2 combines with J gene TRBJ1-1; no clear D. CDR3 region: CASSLPLNTEAFF. The CDR3 DNA is TGTGCCAGCAGCTTACCGTTGAACACTGAAGCTTTCTTT.